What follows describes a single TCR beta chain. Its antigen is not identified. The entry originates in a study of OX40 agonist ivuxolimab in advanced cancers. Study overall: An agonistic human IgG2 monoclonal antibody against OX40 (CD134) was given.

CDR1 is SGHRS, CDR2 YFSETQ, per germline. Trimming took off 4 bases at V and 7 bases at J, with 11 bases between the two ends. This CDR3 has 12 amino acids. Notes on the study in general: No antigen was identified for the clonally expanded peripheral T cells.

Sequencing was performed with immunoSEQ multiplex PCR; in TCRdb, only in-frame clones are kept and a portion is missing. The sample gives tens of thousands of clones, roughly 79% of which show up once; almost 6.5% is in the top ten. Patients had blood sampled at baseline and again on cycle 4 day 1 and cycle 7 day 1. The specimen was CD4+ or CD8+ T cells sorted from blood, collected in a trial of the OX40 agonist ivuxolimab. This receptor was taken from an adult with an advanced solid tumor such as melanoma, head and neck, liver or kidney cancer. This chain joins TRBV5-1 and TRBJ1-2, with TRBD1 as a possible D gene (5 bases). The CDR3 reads CASSPDSAGYTF. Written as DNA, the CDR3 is TGCGCCAGCAGCCCCGACAGTGCTGGCTACACCTTC.